The source of this T cell receptor beta chain is a study of T cells in localized non-small cell lung cancer. Assay used: immunoSEQ multiplex PCR; TCRdb lists only in-frame clones, some missing. The sample has 70,000 to 95,000 clones, roughly 93% seen once. Findings and caveats of the study: Longer overall survival was associated with a higher density of T cells in the blood. Exceeding tumor, uninvolved adjacent lung had the highest T cell clonality. When the top 100 tumor clones were examined, a median about 60 of them also appeared in the adjacent lung, which was paired and uninvolved.

The CDR3 runs 16 residues. The ends were cut back, 4 bases at V and 9 bases at J, with 22 bases in the middle. The germline CDR1 and CDR2 sequences are MNHEY and SVGAGI. To note about this clone: The target antigen is unknown.

The sample in question was PBMCs, obtained before any cancer treatment. The genes are TRBV6-5 and TRBJ1-5; perhaps TRBD1 as D (6 bases). This receptor was obtained from a woman aged 40-75 years with stage II squamous cell lung carcinoma. CDR3: CASSSSGTFKSLPQHF. Here the CDR3 DNA reads TGTGCCAGCAGTTCCTCCGGGACATTCAAGAGTCTGCCCCAGCATTTT.